Each of the 31 T cell receptor beta chains below was sequenced from the same sample in a study of high-grade serous ovarian cancer treatment subgroups. Tumor samples were obtained before definitive surgery or chemotherapy. The assay was immunoSEQ multiplex PCR, and TCRdb's table has in-frame clones only and misses some. The data contain 12,000 to 15,000 clones, approximately 87% of them seen just once; the ten biggest clones take up around 6.4%. Sequences were obtained from tumor tissue. The source is a human donor with high-grade serous ovarian cancer.

The chain recombines TRBV5-5 with TRBJ2-3; weak D call: TRBD2 (6 bases). This CDR3 spans 14 amino acids. The V gene's germline CDR1 is SGHKS and CDR2 YYEKEE (reference sequence). Trimming left V 4 bases short and J 2 bases short, with 11 bases between. CDR3 protein: CASSPRTNTDTQYF. The CDR3 DNA reads as TGTGCCAGCAGCCCCCGGACTAACACAGATACGCAGTATTTT.

This sequence joins TRBV7-7 and TRBJ2-5; a weak D match, TRBD1 (5 bases). Trimming took 5 bases from V and 6 from J, leaving 13 bases between them. The CDR3 sequence is 13 residues long. The germline V gene encodes CDR1 SSHAT and CDR2 FNYEAQ (reference sequence). The DNA for the CDR3 is TGTGCCAGCAGCCCAGGCAGGGAACAGACCCAGTACTTC. Protein sequence: CASSPGREQTQYF.

The chain combines TRBV7-2 with TRBJ2-7; 8 bases agree with TRBD2. The CDR3 has 12 residues. Trimming cost V 5 bases and J 9 bases; bases outside gene matches: 6. The germline CDR1 and CDR2 sequences are SGHTA and FQGNSA. CDR3 bases: TGTGCCAGCAGCCCCGGGAGGGTTGCGCAGTACTTC. Translated: CASSPGRVAQYF.

The V call is TRBV4-3, the J call TRBJ2-3; D is unclear. The V and J ends lost 0 bases and 7 bases respectively, with 11 bases between them. Germline V lookup: CDR1 LGHNA, CDR2 YSLEER. The CDR3 has 14 amino acids. Here the CDR3 DNA reads TGCGCCAGCAGCCAAGATTTACCCACCAATACGCAGTATTTT. It encodes CASSQDLPTNTQYF.

This chain joins TRBV6-6 and TRBJ2-3; 8 nucleotides agree with TRBD2. This CDR3 comprises 14 residues. Germline V gene lookup returns CDR1 MNHNY and CDR2 SVGAGI (reference sequence). Trimming took 6 bases from V and 3 from J; bases not matched to a gene: 5. CDR3 sequence (DNA): TGTGCCAGCAGCCCGACTAGCGCTACAGATACGCAGTATTTT. Protein product: CASSPTSATDTQYF.

This chain joins TRBV10-3 and TRBJ1-2, with 8 bases fitting TRBD1. Germline values: CDR1 ENHRY, CDR2 SYGVKD. V trimming: 2 bases; J trimming: 8 bases; junction bases outside the gene matches: 10. The CDR3 contains 15 residues. The CDR3 sequence: CAISEQDRARRGYTF. The CDR3 bases are TGTGCCATCAGTGAGCAGGACAGGGCGAGGCGGGGCTACACCTTC.

This chain links TRBV27 with TRBJ1-1; TRBD1 agrees at 7 bases. CDR1 and CDR2 (germline): MNHEY, SMNVEV (reference sequence). The CDR3 extends over 14 amino acids. The V and J ends lost 7 bases and 1 base, in that order; junction bases with no gene match: 6. The CDR3 DNA sequence: TGTGCCAGCACGTATCAGGGGGGGAACACTGAAGCTTTCTTT. It codes for CASTYQGGNTEAFF.

This clone was picked up a small number of times. The CDR3 loop is CASGQWDSNSPLHF. The CDR3 region has the DNA TGTGCCAGCGGGCAATGGGACAGTAATTCACCCCTCCACTTT. J is TRBJ1-6 and V is TRBV7-9, with 7 bases lining up with TRBD1. The CDR3 is 14 residues long. After removal of 8 bases from V and 6 bases from J, the junction contained 7 bases not matched to a gene. Per the germline V gene, CDR1 is SEHNR and CDR2 is FQNEAQ (reference sequence).

The chain has TRBV6-5 and TRBJ1-4; TRBD1 matches at 9 bases. V was clipped by 6 bases and J by 13 bases; unmatched bases: 6. CDR1 is MNHEY and CDR2 is SVGAGI in the germline V gene. The CDR3 consists of 12 residues. The CDR3 sequence: CASSRDRVGLFF. CDR3 in DNA: TGTGCCAGCAGCCGGGACAGGGTTGGACTGTTTTTT.

CDR3 nucleotide sequence: TGTGCCAGCAGACCGACCGATCGAACCGGGGAGCTGTTTTTT. Its translation is CASRPTDRTGELFF. The chain uses TRBV5-4 and TRBJ2-2; D uncertain. CDR3 length equals 14 residues. The V end was cut by 5 bases, the J end by 5 bases, with 13 bases between. Looked up from germline, CDR1 is SGHNT and CDR2 is YYREEE (reference sequence). The full variable domain, in which reference TRBV5-4 and TRBJ2-2 provide the parts outside the CDR3, is ETGVTQSPTHLIKTRGQQVTLRCSSQSGHNTVSWYQQALGQGPQFIFQYYREEENGRGNFPPRFSGLQFPNYSSELNVNALELDDSALYLCASRPTDRTGELFFGEGSRLTVL.

The chain couples TRBV16 to TRBJ2-7, with a tentative D call TRBD2 (6 bases). Trimming stripped 2 bases from V and 2 bases from J, with 10 bases between. This CDR3 has 14 residues. CDR1 is KGHSY and CDR2 is FQNENV in the germline V gene. As DNA, the CDR3 is TGTGCCAGCAGCCAAGGGACTGTCACCTACGAGCAGTACTTC. Its protein is CASSQGTVTYEQYF.

The CDR3 reads CASSLGAGGAITGELFF. As DNA, the CDR3 is TGTGCCAGCAGCTTGGGGGCAGGGGGCGCGATCACCGGGGAGCTGTTTTTT. The chain couples TRBV2 to TRBJ2-2, with TRBD1 matching over 8 bases. This CDR3 is built from 17 residues. V was pared by 6 bases and J by 4 bases, with 13 bases of the junction left unmatched. The germline gives CDR1 SNHLY, CDR2 FYNNEI.

This clone has more than one count but fewer than ten. The V gene is TRBV5-1, the J gene TRBJ1-3; 9 nucleotides match TRBD1. The germline V gene has CDR1 SGHRS and CDR2 YFSETQ. After removal of 4 bases from V and 8 bases from J, the junction contained 7 bases not matched to a gene. This CDR3 comprises 14 residues. The CDR3 sequence: CASSPGTGKDTIYF. CDR3 sequence (DNA): TGCGCCAGCAGCCCGGGGACAGGGAAAGACACCATATATTTT.

The V and J genes are TRBV10-2 and TRBJ2-2; D is ambiguous. The CDR3 spans 15 residues. Between the trimmed V and J ends, which lost 0 bases and 0 bases, there was a span of 5 bases. Germline-derived CDR1 and CDR2 are WSHSY and SAAADI. DNA of the CDR3: TGCGCCAGCAGTGAGTCTCAGACGAACACCGGGGAGCTGTTTTTT. Amino acid sequence: CASSESQTNTGELFF.

This sequence joins TRBV10-2 and TRBJ2-6, with 7 bases aligning to TRBD2. The trim removed 0 bases at V and 3 bases at J, leaving 8 bases unmatched. Germline lookup yields CDR1 WSHSY and CDR2 SAAADI. The CDR3 is 18 residues long. In nucleotides, the CDR3 is TGCGCCAGCAGTGAGTCGCTTAACGGGGGGATTGGGGCCAACGTCCTGACTTTC. Encoded protein: CASSESLNGGIGANVLTF.

The chain recombines TRBV10-2 with TRBJ2-3; 14 bases are shared with TRBD2. The CDR3 length is 15 residues. The germline gives CDR1 WSHSY, CDR2 SAAADI. V lost 6 bases, J lost 4 bases, and 3 bases stayed unmatched. The CDR3 nucleotides are TGCGCCAGCAGAAGGACTAGCGGGGGGCCAGATACGCAGTATTTT. It codes for CASRRTSGGPDTQYF.

The V gene is TRBV5-6, the J gene TRBJ2-1, with D possibly being TRBD1 (6 bases). The CDR3 spans 12 residues. V lost 3 bases to trimming and J lost 8 bases, with 9 bases between them. CDR1 is SGHDT, CDR2 YYEEEE, per germline. CDR3 loop: CASSSQGYEQFF. The CDR3 DNA is TGTGCCAGCAGCTCGCAGGGGTATGAGCAGTTCTTC. The complete variable domain, with remaining parts taken from reference TRBV5-6 and TRBJ2-1, reads DAGVTQSPTHLIKTRGQQVTLRCSPKSGHDTVSWYQQALGQGPQFIFQYYEEEERQRGNFPDRFSGHQFPNYSSELNVNALLLGDSALYLCASSSQGYEQFFGPGTRLTVL.

This chain joins TRBV19 and TRBJ2-5, with 10 bases matching TRBD2. CDR1 is LNHDA, CDR2 SQIVND, per germline (reference sequence). The CDR3 sequence is 14 residues long. With V trimmed by 6 bases and J by 1 base, 2 bases remained unmatched. CDR3: CASRGLAAQETQYF. For the CDR3, the DNA is TGTGCCAGTAGAGGACTAGCGGCCCAAGAGACCCAGTACTTC.

By proportion, this clone is medium-sized. The chain links TRBV6-5 to TRBJ2-7, with 11 bases fitting TRBD2. In germline, CDR1 is MNHEY, CDR2 SVGAGI. The CDR3 contains 16 residues. V gave up 0 bases and J gave up 1 base; unmatched junction bases: 2. CDR3 in amino acids: CASSYSTSGNSYEQYF. CDR3 bases: TGTGCCAGCAGTTACTCGACTAGCGGGAATTCCTACGAGCAGTACTTC.

The chain links TRBV5-4 to TRBJ2-5; D unresolved. The CDR3 totals 11 residues. V lost 4 bases to trimming and J lost 1 base, with 2 bases between them. Germline CDR1 reads SGHNT; CDR2 reads YYREEE (reference sequence). The CDR3 nucleotides are TGTGCCAGCAGCACCCAAGAGACCCAGTACTTC. As protein: CASSTQETQYF. Complete variable domain (other parts from reference TRBV5-4 and TRBJ2-5): ETGVTQSPTHLIKTRGQQVTLRCSSQSGHNTVSWYQQALGQGPQFIFQYYREEENGRGNFPPRFSGLQFPNYSSELNVNALELDDSALYLCASSTQETQYFGPGTRLLVL.

The chain joins TRBV18 to TRBJ1-2, with 9 bases identical to TRBD1. The germline V gene encodes CDR1 KGHSH and CDR2 LQKENI. The CDR3 is 18 residues long. V gave up 1 base and J gave up 1 base; unmatched junction bases: 10. The CDR3 protein is CASSPLGTGIGSNYGYTF. The CDR3 bases are TGTGCCAGCTCACCACTCGGGACAGGGATAGGGAGTAACTATGGCTACACCTTC.

The chain is built from TRBV21-1 and TRBJ2-4. TRBV21-1 has pseudogene status. This CDR3 is 15 amino acids long. The DNA of the CDR3 is TGTGCCAGCAGCAAATCCCCGCCCCCCAAAAACATTCAGTACTTC. It specifies CASSKSPPPKNIQYF.

The CDR3 loop reads CAISDWDLYGYTF. CDR3 sequence (DNA): TGTGCCATCAGTGATTGGGATCTCTATGGCTACACCTTC. V is TRBV10-3 and J is TRBJ1-2; D ambiguous. V was cut by 3 bases and J by 4 bases, with 9 bases left in between. There are 13 residues in the CDR3. Germline V gives CDR1 ENHRY, CDR2 SYGVKD.

The chain joins TRBV9 to TRBJ2-5, with 8 bases lining up with TRBD2. V lost 4 bases to trimming and J lost 4 bases; unmatched junction nucleotides: 3. The germline gives CDR1 SGDLS, CDR2 YYNGEE. The CDR3 length is 13 residues. CDR3 sequence: CASSSGGRETQYF. CDR3 DNA sequence: TGTGCCAGCAGCTCGGGGGGGCGAGAGACCCAGTACTTC.

This clone was detected once. The chain is built from TRBV6-5 and TRBJ1-2; TRBD1 matches at 8 bases. The CDR3 spans 15 residues. Germline V gene data show CDR1 as MNHEY and CDR2 as SVGAGI. The V and J ends lost 5 bases and 4 bases, in that order; junction bases with no gene match: 9. Here the CDR3 reads CASSNDRGRLYGYTF. In nucleotides, the CDR3 is TGTGCCAGCAGTAACGACAGGGGAAGGCTCTATGGCTACACCTTC.

V usage is TRBV29-1 and J usage is TRBJ1-5, with 7 bases fitting TRBD1. Germline-derived CDR1 and CDR2 are SQVTM and ANQGSEA. Trimming removed 4 bases from V and 3 bases from J; junction bases left unmatched: 12. The CDR3 is made up of 16 amino acids. This CDR3 is CSVVTNLGGPNQPQHF. The CDR3 bases are TGCAGCGTTGTGACAAATTTAGGGGGCCCCAATCAGCCCCAGCATTTT. The full variable domain, in which reference TRBV29-1 and TRBJ1-5 provide the parts outside the CDR3, is SAVISQKPSRDICQRGTSLTIQCQVDSQVTMMFWYRQQPGQSLTLIATANQGSEATYESGFVIDKFPISRPNLTFSTLTVSNMSPEDSSIYLCSVVTNLGGPNQPQHFGDGTRLSIL.

J is TRBJ2-3 and V is TRBV29-1; D is possibly TRBD1 or TRBD2 (5 bases each). The CDR3 is 11 residues long. Trimming removed 6 bases at V and 9 bases at J, with 13 bases between. Germline CDR1 is SQVTM and CDR2 is ANQGSEA. The CDR3 region is CSVGDGGTQYF. As DNA, the CDR3 is TGCAGCGTGGGGGACGGTGGGACGCAGTATTTT.

This clone showed up just a few times. The chain recombines TRBV2 with TRBJ2-5; D is unclear. The CDR3 sequence is 12 residues long. Looked up from germline, CDR1 is SNHLY and CDR2 is FYNNEI. Trimming took 7 bases from V and 5 from J, leaving 11 bases between them. The CDR3 nucleotides read TGTGCCAGCACCTACTATGGGGAGACCCAGTACTTC. The encoded protein is CASTYYGETQYF.

The chain joins TRBV7-2 to TRBJ1-6, with D maybe TRBD1 (5 bases). CDR1 and CDR2 from the germline V gene are SGHTA and FQGNSA. CDR3 length equals 17 residues. V was pared by 6 bases and J by 0 bases, with 15 bases between. CDR3 sequence (DNA): TGTGCCAGCAGACCAAATGAGGGGAGCTCCTATAATTCACCCCTCCACTTT. Protein: CASRPNEGSSYNSPLHF.

This clone was recorded a few times. The genes are TRBV7-9 and TRBJ2-7, with D hard to call. CDR3 length equals 16 residues. Germline V gene sequence: CDR1 SEHNR, CDR2 FQNEAQ (reference sequence). Between the trimmed V and J ends, which lost 1 base and 2 bases, there was a span of 15 bases. The CDR3 here is CASSLESSSAPYEQYF. CDR3 in DNA: TGTGCCAGCAGCTTAGAGTCGTCCTCCGCACCCTACGAGCAGTACTTC.

The V call is TRBV5-6, the J call TRBJ1-5, with D maybe TRBD1 (6 bases). V lost 4 bases to trimming and J lost 1 base, with 12 bases between them. The germline gives CDR1 SGHDT, CDR2 YYEEEE. This CDR3 spans 15 amino acids. The chain's CDR3 is CASSQGFGSNQPQHF. CDR3 coding DNA: TGTGCCAGCAGCCAGGGGTTTGGAAGCAATCAGCCCCAGCATTTT.